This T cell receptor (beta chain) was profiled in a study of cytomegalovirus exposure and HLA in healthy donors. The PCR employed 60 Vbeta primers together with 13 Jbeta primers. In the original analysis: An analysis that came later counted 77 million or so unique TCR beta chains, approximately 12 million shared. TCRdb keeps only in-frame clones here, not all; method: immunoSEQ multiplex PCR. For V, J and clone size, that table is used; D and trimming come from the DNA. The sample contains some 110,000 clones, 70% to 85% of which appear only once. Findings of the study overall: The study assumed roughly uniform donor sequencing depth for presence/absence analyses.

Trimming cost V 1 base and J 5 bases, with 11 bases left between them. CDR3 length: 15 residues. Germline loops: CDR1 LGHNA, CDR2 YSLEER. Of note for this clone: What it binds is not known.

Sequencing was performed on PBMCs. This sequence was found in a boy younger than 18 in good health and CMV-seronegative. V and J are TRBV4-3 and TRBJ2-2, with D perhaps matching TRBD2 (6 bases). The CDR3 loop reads CASSQGAGGTGELFF. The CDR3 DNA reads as TGCGCCAGCAGCCAAGGGGCAGGAGGGACCGGGGAGCTGTTTTTT.